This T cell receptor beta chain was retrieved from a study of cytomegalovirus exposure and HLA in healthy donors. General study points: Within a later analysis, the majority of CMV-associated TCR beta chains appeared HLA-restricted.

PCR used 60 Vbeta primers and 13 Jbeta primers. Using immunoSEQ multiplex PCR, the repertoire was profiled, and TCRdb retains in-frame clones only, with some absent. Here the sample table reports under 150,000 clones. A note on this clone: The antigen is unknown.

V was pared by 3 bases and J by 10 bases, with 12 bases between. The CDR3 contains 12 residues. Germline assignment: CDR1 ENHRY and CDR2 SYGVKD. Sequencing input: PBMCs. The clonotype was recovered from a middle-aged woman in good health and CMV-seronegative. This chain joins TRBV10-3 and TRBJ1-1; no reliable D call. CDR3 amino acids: CAISDDSLGAFF. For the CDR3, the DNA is TGTGCCATCAGTGATGACTCCCTCGGAGCTTTCTTT.